These 28 T cell receptor beta chains were all obtained from the same sample, sequenced in a study of blood T cell repertoires in COVID-19. TCRdb's table, derived via immunoSEQ multiplex PCR, lists solely in-frame clones and lacks some. The sample holds fewer than 150,000 clones, roughly 84% seen once. Material: peripheral blood. The receptors derive from a woman in her sixties or seventies who had recovered from COVID-19.

V is TRBV6-5 and J is TRBJ1-1; unclear D gene. The V gene's germline CDR1 is MNHEY and CDR2 SVGAGI. V dropped 7 bases and J dropped 3 bases, with 12 bases sitting between them. This CDR3 contains 13 residues. The CDR3, as DNA: TGTGCCAGCAAAGTTCGGCGGGACACTGAAGCTTTCTTT. Translated, it gives CASKVRRDTEAFF.

The chain joins TRBV27 to TRBJ2-7; D perhaps matches TRBD2 (6 bases). Germline CDR1 reads MNHEY; CDR2 reads SMNVEV (reference sequence). The CDR3 consists of 13 residues. V was cut by 2 bases and J by 3 bases, with 8 bases left in between. The CDR3 sequence: CASSLKGGYEQYF. The CDR3 DNA reads TGTGCCAGCAGTTTAAAGGGAGGCTACGAGCAGTACTTC.

The chain uses TRBV7-3 and TRBJ2-7, with 11 bases aligning to TRBD2. Per the germline V gene, CDR1 is SGHTA and CDR2 is FQGTGA. The junction had 11 bases not matched to a gene; V was cut back by 4 bases and J by 6 bases. This CDR3 has 16 amino acids. The CDR3 region has the DNA TGTGCCAGCAGCTCTTTAGCGGGAGGGCTCTCGGGCGAGCAGTACTTC. The encoded protein is CASSSLAGGLSGEQYF.

The J gene is TRBJ2-7, the V gene TRBV5-4, with TRBD2 matching over 8 bases. J gave up 2 bases and V 4 bases, and 11 bases lay outside the gene matches. The CDR3 contains 16 residues. The germline V gene has CDR1 SGHNT and CDR2 YYREEE (reference sequence). The CDR3 DNA reads as TGTGCCAGCAGCCCGGCCCCTGCGGGGGGAACCTACGAGCAGTACTTC. Translation gives CASSPAPAGGTYEQYF.

This clone was recorded a few times. The chain links TRBV3-1 (or the pseudogene TRBV3-2) to TRBJ2-2; D might be TRBD2 (6 bases). This CDR3 comprises 17 residues. Germline assignment: CDR1 LGHDT and CDR2 YNNKEL (reference sequence). V was shortened by 1 base and J by 0 bases, with 12 bases between the two germline ends. The CDR3 loop is CASSQVARGTNTGELFF. CDR3 bases: TGTGCCAGCAGCCAAGTGGCGCGGGGTACGAACACCGGGGAGCTGTTTTTT.

This chain connects TRBV9 to TRBJ2-2; TRBD2 matches 9 bases. CDR1 is SGDLS and CDR2 is YYNGEE in the germline V gene. CDR3 size: 16 residues. V was clipped by 4 bases and J by 5 bases; unmatched bases: 9. In DNA, the CDR3 is TGTGCCAGCAGCCCAAGGGCGGGAGGGGGTACCGGGGAGCTGTTTTTT. This encodes CASSPRAGGGTGELFF.

The chain combines TRBV19 with TRBJ1-5; D might be TRBD1 (6 bases). Trimming removed 4 bases from V and 4 bases from J, with 8 bases in between. Germline V gene sequence: CDR1 LNHDA, CDR2 SQIVND (reference sequence). The CDR3 length is 13 residues. CDR3 nucleotides: TGTGCCAGTAGTACAACAGGGAATCAGCCCCAGCATTTT. Amino acid sequence: CASSTTGNQPQHF.

V gene TRBV28 combines with J gene TRBJ2-1; D perhaps matches TRBD2 (7 bases). V was shortened by 4 bases and J by 4 bases, with 14 bases between the two germline ends. The CDR3 has 15 amino acids. Looked up from germline, CDR1 is MDHEN and CDR2 is SYDVKM. This CDR3 is CASSSGGGGYNEQFF. DNA for the CDR3: TGTGCCAGCAGTTCCGGCGGGGGCGGGTACAATGAGCAGTTCTTC.

The chain recombines TRBV14 with TRBJ2-1; 9 positions match TRBD2. V dropped 0 bases and J dropped 8; count of bases not matched to a gene: 11. Germline CDR1 reads SGHDN; CDR2 reads FVKESK. The CDR3 loop spans 17 amino acids. The CDR3 coding sequence is TGTGCCAGCAGCCAAGATGTTGGCGGGAGGGCCGGGGATGAGCAGTTCTTC. Amino acids: CASSQDVGGRAGDEQFF.

The CDR3 is CASSPRGAMTGQYF. The CDR3 bases are TGTGCCAGCAGCCCACGGGGGGCGATGACCGGGCAGTACTTC. The V gene is TRBV25-1, the J gene TRBJ2-7; TRBD2 might be the D (7 bases). The V and J ends lost 6 bases and 9 bases respectively, with 21 bases between them. Germline V CDR1 and CDR2: MGHDK, SYGVNS. The CDR3 totals 14 residues.

The gene calls are TRBV5-4 and TRBJ2-1; possible D gene TRBD1, 5 bases. CDR3 size: 15 residues. V lost 4 bases to trimming and J lost 0 bases, with 11 bases between them. Germline CDR1 is SGHNT and CDR2 is YYREEE (reference sequence). The CDR3 loop is CASSHQGSSYNEQFF. CDR3 nucleotide sequence: TGTGCCAGCAGCCATCAGGGAAGCTCCTACAATGAGCAGTTCTTC. Filled out from reference TRBV5-4 and TRBJ2-1, the complete variable domain reads ETGVTQSPTHLIKTRGQQVTLRCSSQSGHNTVSWYQQALGQGPQFIFQYYREEENGRGNFPPRFSGLQFPNYSSELNVNALELDDSALYLCASSHQGSSYNEQFFGPGTRLTVL.

CDR3 sequence reads: CASSPRTGANTEAFF. In nucleotides, the CDR3 is TGTGCCAGCTCACCGAGGACAGGGGCGAACACTGAAGCTTTCTTT. The rearrangement uses TRBV18 and TRBJ1-1; 9 bases agree with TRBD1. V dropped 3 bases and J dropped 1; count of bases not matched to a gene: 3. The CDR3 extends over 15 amino acids. Germline assignment: CDR1 KGHSH and CDR2 LQKENI.

Concerning this clone itself: Other nucleotide sequences in the sample specify the same CDR3. The rearrangement uses TRBV5-1 and TRBJ2-3; TRBD2 matches at 7 bases. The CDR3 has 15 amino acids. CDR1 is SGHRS, CDR2 YFSETQ, per germline. V dropped 0 bases and J dropped 1; count of bases not matched to a gene: 2. The CDR3 region has the DNA TGCGCCAGCAGCTTGGTGGCGGGGGGCACAGATACGCAGTATTTT. Its protein is CASSLVAGGTDTQYF.

The chain links TRBV7-3 to TRBJ2-1; 10 bases agree with TRBD2. CDR1 is SGHTA and CDR2 is FQGTGA in the germline V gene. CDR3 length: 14 residues. Losses at the gene ends were 4 bases for V and 6 bases for J; bases not matched to a gene: 3. DNA for the CDR3: TGTGCCAGCAGCTCGGGACTAGCGATCAATGAGCAGTTCTTC. It is translated as CASSSGLAINEQFF.

The gene calls are TRBV28 and TRBJ2-7; tentatively, D is TRBD2 (6 bases). The CDR3 has 13 residues. Trimming left V 3 bases short and J 2 bases short, with 8 bases between. Germline CDR1 MDHEN, CDR2 SYDVKM. The CDR3 coding sequence is TGTGCCAGCAGTTTCGGGACTGCCTACGAGCAGTACTTC. This codes for CASSFGTAYEQYF.

The chain employs TRBV5-1 and TRBJ2-3; 11 positions agree with TRBD2. The V and J ends lost 4 bases and 4 bases, in that order; junction bases with no gene match: 5. This CDR3 spans 15 amino acids. CDR1 and CDR2 from the germline V gene are SGHRS and YFSETQ. CDR3 DNA: TGCGCCAGCAGCATACTAGCGGGGGTGGCAGATACGCAGTATTTT. Its protein product is CASSILAGVADTQYF.

The chain carries TRBV30 and TRBJ2-5, with 8 bases matching TRBD2. From germline, CDR1 is GTSNPN and CDR2 SVGIG (reference sequence). This CDR3 region has 15 residues. CDR3 DNA: TGTGCTTCCACTCAGCGGGGGAAAGGGCAAGAGACCCAGTACTTC. Protein product: CASTQRGKGQETQYF.

The chain combines TRBV10-3 with TRBJ2-7, with 9 nucleotides matching TRBD1. Germline values: CDR1 ENHRY, CDR2 SYGVKD. The junction had 4 bases not matched to a gene; V was cut back by 5 bases and J by 5 bases. The CDR3 runs 13 residues. Here the CDR3 reads CAISRTGEHEQYF. DNA for the CDR3: TGTGCCATCAGTCGGACAGGGGAACACGAGCAGTACTTC.

This chain uses TRBV5-1 with TRBJ2-7; maybe TRBD2 (5 bases). Trimming left V 4 bases short and J 2 bases short, with 13 bases between. Germline loops: CDR1 SGHRS, CDR2 YFSETQ. The CDR3 is made up of 14 amino acids. The CDR3 here is CASSPHGETYEQYF. The CDR3 DNA reads TGCGCCAGCAGCCCTCACGGGGAAACCTACGAGCAGTACTTC.

This chain connects TRBV5-1 to TRBJ2-5; a weak D match, TRBD2 (6 bases). Deletions cut 6 bases from V and 4 bases from J, with 19 bases between. Germline loops: CDR1 SGHRS, CDR2 YFSETQ. CDR3 length: 15 residues. The CDR3 spells CASKAGTPVGETQYF. In nucleotides, the CDR3 is TGCGCCAGCAAGGCGGGGACCCCGGTTGGAGAGACCCAGTACTTC.

The rearrangement uses TRBV2 and TRBJ2-7, with 12 bases lining up with TRBD1. The CDR3 totals 14 residues. Germline V gene data show CDR1 as SNHLY and CDR2 as FYNNEI. The V gene end was trimmed by 6 bases and the J gene end by 6 bases; junction bases not matched to a gene: 6. The CDR3 loop is CASSGTGGRGEQYF. The DNA for the CDR3 is TGTGCCAGCAGCGGGACAGGGGGCAGGGGCGAGCAGTACTTC.

The gene calls are TRBV5-1 and TRBJ2-5, with D maybe TRBD2 (6 bases). Trimming took 1 base from V and 5 from J, leaving 15 bases between them. CDR3 length: 15 residues. Per the germline V gene, CDR1 is SGHRS and CDR2 is YFSETQ. The CDR3 DNA reads TGCGCCAGCAGCTTGTCGGAGCCACGGGAGGAGACCCAGTACTTC. Amino acids: CASSLSEPREETQYF.

This clone has more than one count but fewer than ten. V is TRBV4-3 and J is TRBJ2-5, with a possible D match to TRBD1 (6 bases). The CDR3 contains 15 residues. Trimming removed 0 bases from V and 7 bases from J, with 15 bases in between. Per the germline V gene, CDR1 is LGHNA and CDR2 is YSLEER. As DNA, the CDR3 is TGCGCCAGCAGCCAAGAGTCCAGGGGCGCAGGGACCCAGTACTTC. This sequence encodes CASSQESRGAGTQYF.

This chain links TRBV6-2 or TRBV6-3 with TRBJ2-3, with D maybe TRBD1 (6 bases). Trimming took off 5 bases at V and 4 bases at J, with 28 bases between the two ends. The CDR3 sequence is 19 residues long. The V gene's germline CDR1 is MNHEY and CDR2 SVGEGT. The CDR3 spells CASSLRQAYQDRLADTQYF. The CDR3, as DNA: TGTGCCAGCAGTCTCCGACAGGCGTATCAGGATCGATTAGCAGATACGCAGTATTTT.

This clone was seen only a few times. The chain recombines TRBV11-2 with TRBJ2-2; TRBD1 matches at 8 bases. V lost 5 bases to trimming and J lost 4 bases; unmatched junction nucleotides: 6. The CDR3 is 15 amino acids. The germline gives CDR1 SGHAT, CDR2 FQNNGV. The CDR3 reads CASSPSGGITGELFF. The CDR3 DNA follows: TGTGCCAGCAGCCCGTCAGGGGGCATCACCGGGGAGCTGTTTTTT.

This rearrangement joins TRBV7-2 to TRBJ1-2; D perhaps matches TRBD1 (6 bases). V was shortened by 1 base and J by 5 bases, with 14 bases between the two germline ends. The CDR3 loop spans 15 amino acids. CDR1 is SGHTA and CDR2 is FQGNSA in the germline V gene. CDR3 region: CASSLVGPGAYGYTF. In DNA form, the CDR3 reads TGTGCCAGCAGCTTAGTAGGTCCAGGGGCTTATGGCTACACCTTC.

V and J are TRBV10-2 and TRBJ2-1; a possible D gene is TRBD1 (6 bases). Germline lookup yields CDR1 WSHSY and CDR2 SAAADI. The CDR3 runs to 14 residues. V lost 3 bases and J 12 bases, leaving 18 bases between the germline ends. The CDR3 sequence: CASSDLDFGTWQFF. CDR3 DNA: TGCGCCAGCAGTGACTTGGATTTCGGGACATGGCAGTTCTTC.

The chain is built from TRBV28 and TRBJ1-4; TRBD1 agrees at 7 bases. Trimming removed 2 bases from V and 7 bases from J; junction bases left unmatched: 7. The V gene's germline CDR1 is MDHEN and CDR2 SYDVKM. This CDR3 comprises 15 residues. As DNA, the CDR3 is TGTGCCAGCAGTTTAAGGACAGGCTTTAGTGAAAAACTGTTTTTT. It yields the protein CASSLRTGFSEKLFF.